Sequencing of this T cell receptor beta chain was carried out in a study of cytomegalovirus exposure and HLA in healthy donors. Study overall: Across 350 to 500 genotyped donors, approximately 81% landed in the Caucasian-associated ancestry cluster. Overall study results and limits: Owing to their indistinguishability, certain V segments, notably TRBV6-2 and TRBV6-3, were excluded. Links to common viral pathogens appeared, in a later analysis, for several of the most significant clusters.

The CDR3 runs 17 residues. Germline V gene sequence: CDR1 GTSNPN, CDR2 SVGIG (reference sequence). After removal of 3 bases from V and 4 bases from J, the junction contained 17 bases not matched to a gene. The study ran its PCR with 60 Vbeta and 13 Jbeta primers. Libraries were prepared by immunoSEQ multiplex PCR; TCRdb keeps only in-frame clonotypes and omits some of them. The profile shows roughly 150,000 clones, 65% to 85% of them singletons. Points on this clone: Its matching antigen is unknown.

The chain is built from TRBV30 and TRBJ1-1; 7 nucleotides agree with TRBD1. The source is a woman between 18 and 29 years old in good health and CMV-seronegative. The specimen sequenced was PBMCs. The CDR3 coding sequence is TGTGCCTGGAGGGAGACCGGCGGAGGGGGCTTGGGCACTGAAGCTTTCTTT. It is translated as CAWRETGGGGLGTEAFF.